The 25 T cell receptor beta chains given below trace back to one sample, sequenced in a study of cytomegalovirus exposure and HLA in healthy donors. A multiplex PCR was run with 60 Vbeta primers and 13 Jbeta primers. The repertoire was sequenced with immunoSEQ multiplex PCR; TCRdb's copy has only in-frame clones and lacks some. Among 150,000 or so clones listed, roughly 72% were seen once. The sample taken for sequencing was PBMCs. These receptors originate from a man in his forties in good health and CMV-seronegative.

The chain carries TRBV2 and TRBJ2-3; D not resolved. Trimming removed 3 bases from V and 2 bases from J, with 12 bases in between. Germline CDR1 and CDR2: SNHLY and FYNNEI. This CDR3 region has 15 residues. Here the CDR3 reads CASSEARTDTDTQYF. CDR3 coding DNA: TGTGCCAGCAGTGAGGCGAGAACAGACACAGATACGCAGTATTTT.

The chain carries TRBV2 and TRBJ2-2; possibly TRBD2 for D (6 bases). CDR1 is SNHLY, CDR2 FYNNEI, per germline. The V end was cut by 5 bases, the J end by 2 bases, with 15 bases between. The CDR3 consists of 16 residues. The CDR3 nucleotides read TGTGCCAGCAGTTATCAGGGACTTCAAAACACCGGGGAGCTGTTTTTT. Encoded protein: CASSYQGLQNTGELFF.

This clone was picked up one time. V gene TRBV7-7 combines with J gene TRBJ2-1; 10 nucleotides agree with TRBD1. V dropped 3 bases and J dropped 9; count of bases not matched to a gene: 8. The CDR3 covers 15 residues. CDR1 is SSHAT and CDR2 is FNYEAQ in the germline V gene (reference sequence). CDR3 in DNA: TGTGCCAGCAGCTTGGGACAGGGGTTTGGCGGTGAGCAGTTCTTC. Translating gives CASSLGQGFGGEQFF. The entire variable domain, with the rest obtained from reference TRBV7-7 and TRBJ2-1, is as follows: GAGVSQSPRYKVTKRGQDVTLRCDPISSHATLYWYQQALGQGPEFLTYFNYEAQPDKSGLPSDRFSAERPEGSISTLTIQRTEQRDSAMYRCASSLGQGFGGEQFFGPGTRLTVL.

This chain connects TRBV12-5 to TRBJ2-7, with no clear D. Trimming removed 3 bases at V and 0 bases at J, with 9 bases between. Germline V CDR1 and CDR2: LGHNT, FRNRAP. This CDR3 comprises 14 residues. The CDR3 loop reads CASGFLRFSYEQYF. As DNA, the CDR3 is TGTGCTAGTGGTTTTCTGAGGTTCTCCTACGAGCAGTACTTC.

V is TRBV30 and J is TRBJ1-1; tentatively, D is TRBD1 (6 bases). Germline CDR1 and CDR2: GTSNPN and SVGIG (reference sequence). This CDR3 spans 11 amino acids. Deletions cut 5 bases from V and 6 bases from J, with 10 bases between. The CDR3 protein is CAWYRDPEAFF. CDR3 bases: TGTGCCTGGTACAGGGACCCTGAAGCTTTCTTT. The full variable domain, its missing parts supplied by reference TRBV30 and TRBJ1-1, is SQTIHQWPATLVQPVGSPLSLECTVEGTSNPNLYWYRQAAGRGLQLLFYSVGIGQISSEVPQNLSASRPQDRQFILSSKKLLLSDSGFYLCAWYRDPEAFFGQGTRLTVV.

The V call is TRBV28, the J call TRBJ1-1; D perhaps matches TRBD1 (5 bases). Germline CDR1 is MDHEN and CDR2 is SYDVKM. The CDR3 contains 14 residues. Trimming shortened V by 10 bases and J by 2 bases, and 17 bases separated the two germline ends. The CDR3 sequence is CAIRGGDLNTEAFF. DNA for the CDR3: TGTGCCATCCGGGGGGGGGACCTTAACACTGAAGCTTTCTTT.

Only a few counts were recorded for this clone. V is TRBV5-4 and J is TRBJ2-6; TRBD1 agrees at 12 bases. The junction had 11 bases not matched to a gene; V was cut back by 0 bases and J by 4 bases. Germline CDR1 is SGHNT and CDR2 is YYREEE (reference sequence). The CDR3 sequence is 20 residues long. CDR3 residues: CASSLERVGQGALGANVLTF. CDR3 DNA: TGTGCCAGCAGCTTGGAAAGGGTGGGACAGGGGGCGCTAGGGGCCAACGTCCTGACTTTC.

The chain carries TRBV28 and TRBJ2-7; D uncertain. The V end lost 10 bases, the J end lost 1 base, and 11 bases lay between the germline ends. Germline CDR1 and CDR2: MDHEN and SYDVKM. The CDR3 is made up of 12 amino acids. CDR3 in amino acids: CATHTSSYEQYF. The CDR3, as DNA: TGTGCCACCCACACATCTTCCTACGAGCAGTACTTC. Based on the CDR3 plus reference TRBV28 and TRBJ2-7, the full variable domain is DVKVTQSSRYLVKRTGEKVFLECVQDMDHENMFWYRQDPGLGLRLIYFSYDVKMKEKGDIPEGYSVSREKKERFSLILESASTNQTSMYLCATHTSSYEQYFGPGTRLTVT.

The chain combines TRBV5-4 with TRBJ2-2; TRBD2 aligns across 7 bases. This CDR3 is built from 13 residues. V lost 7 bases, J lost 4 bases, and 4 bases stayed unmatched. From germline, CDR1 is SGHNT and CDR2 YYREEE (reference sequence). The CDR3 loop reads CASGWEGTGELFF. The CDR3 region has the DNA TGTGCCAGCGGGTGGGAGGGCACCGGGGAGCTGTTTTTT. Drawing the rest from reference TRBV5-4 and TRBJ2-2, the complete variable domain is ETGVTQSPTHLIKTRGQQVTLRCSSQSGHNTVSWYQQALGQGPQFIFQYYREEENGRGNFPPRFSGLQFPNYSSELNVNALELDDSALYLCASGWEGTGELFFGEGSRLTVL.

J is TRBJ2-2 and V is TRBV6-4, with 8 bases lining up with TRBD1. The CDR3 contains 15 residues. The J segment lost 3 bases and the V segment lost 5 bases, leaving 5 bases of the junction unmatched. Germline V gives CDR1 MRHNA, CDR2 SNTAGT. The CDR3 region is CASSPGGADTGELFF. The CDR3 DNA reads TGTGCCAGCAGTCCAGGGGGCGCGGACACCGGGGAGCTGTTTTTT.

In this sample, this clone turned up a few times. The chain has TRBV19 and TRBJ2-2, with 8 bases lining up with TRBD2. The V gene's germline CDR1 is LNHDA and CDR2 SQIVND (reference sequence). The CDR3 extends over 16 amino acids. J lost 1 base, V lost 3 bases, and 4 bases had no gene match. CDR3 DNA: TGTGCCAGTAGTATTGACCGGGAGGGGAACACCGGGGAGCTGTTTTTT. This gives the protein CASSIDREGNTGELFF.

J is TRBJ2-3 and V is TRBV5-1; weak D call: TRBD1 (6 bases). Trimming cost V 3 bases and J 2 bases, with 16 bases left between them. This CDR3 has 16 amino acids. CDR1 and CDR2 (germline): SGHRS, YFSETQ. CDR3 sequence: CASSSTGPSTTDTQYF. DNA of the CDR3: TGCGCCAGCAGCTCGACAGGACCAAGCACCACAGATACGCAGTATTTT.

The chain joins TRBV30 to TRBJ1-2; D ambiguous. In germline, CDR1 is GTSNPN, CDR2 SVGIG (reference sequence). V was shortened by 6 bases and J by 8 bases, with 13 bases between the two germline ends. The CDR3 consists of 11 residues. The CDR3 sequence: CACKPGTGYTF. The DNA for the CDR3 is TGTGCCTGCAAACCAGGTACGGGCTACACCTTC.

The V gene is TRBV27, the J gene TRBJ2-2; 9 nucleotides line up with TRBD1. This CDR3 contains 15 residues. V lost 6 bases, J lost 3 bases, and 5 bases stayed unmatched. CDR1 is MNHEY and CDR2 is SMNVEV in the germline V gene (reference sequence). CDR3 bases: TGTGCCAGCAGCAGGACAGGGGAGGACACCGGGGAGCTGTTTTTT. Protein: CASSRTGEDTGELFF.

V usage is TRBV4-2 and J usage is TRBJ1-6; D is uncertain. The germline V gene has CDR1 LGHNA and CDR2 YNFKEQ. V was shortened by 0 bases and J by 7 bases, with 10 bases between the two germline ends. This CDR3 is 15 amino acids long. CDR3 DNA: TGTGCCAGCAGCCAAGAGACATACCCAAATTCACCCCTCCACTTT. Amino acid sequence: CASSQETYPNSPLHF.

The CDR3 DNA is TGCGCCAGCAGCCATAGCGGGAGGAGCTCCTACGAGCAGTACTTC. Translated: CASSHSGRSSYEQYF. The chain employs TRBV5-1 and TRBJ2-7, with TRBD2 matching over 10 bases. The V and J ends lost 4 bases and 0 bases, in that order; junction bases with no gene match: 4. CDR1 and CDR2 (germline): SGHRS, YFSETQ. CDR3 length: 15 amino acids.

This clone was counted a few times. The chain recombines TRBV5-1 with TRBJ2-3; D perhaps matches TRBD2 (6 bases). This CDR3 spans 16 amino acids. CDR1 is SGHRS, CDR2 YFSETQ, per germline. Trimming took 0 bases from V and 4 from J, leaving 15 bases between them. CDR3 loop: CASSLGSGLIADTQYF. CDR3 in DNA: TGCGCCAGCAGCTTGGGCAGCGGGTTGATCGCAGATACGCAGTATTTT.

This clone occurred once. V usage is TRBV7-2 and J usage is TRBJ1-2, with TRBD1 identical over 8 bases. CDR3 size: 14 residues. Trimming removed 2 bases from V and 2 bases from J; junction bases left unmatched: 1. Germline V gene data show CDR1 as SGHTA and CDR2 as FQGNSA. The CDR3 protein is CASSLWTGNYGYTF. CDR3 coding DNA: TGTGCCAGCAGCTTATGGACAGGGAACTATGGCTACACCTTC.

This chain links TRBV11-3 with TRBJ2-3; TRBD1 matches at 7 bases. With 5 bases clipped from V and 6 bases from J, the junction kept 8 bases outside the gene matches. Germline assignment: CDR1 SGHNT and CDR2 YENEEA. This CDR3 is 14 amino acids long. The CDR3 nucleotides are TGTGCCAGCAGCACTGACAGGGTGGGGGATACGCAGTATTTT. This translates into CASSTDRVGDTQYF.

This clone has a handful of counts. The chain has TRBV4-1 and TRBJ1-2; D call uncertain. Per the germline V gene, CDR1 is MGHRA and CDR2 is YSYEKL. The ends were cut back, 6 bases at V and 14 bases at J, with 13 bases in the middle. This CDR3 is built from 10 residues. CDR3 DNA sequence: TGCGCCAGCAGAGCTAAGCTCGAAACCTTC. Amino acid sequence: CASRAKLETF.

This CDR3 reads CASGDTTYEQYF. CDR3 sequence (DNA): TGTGCCAGCGGGGACACGACCTACGAGCAGTACTTC. The chain has TRBV28 and TRBJ2-7; possible D gene TRBD1, 6 bases. This CDR3 region has 12 residues. V lost 8 bases and J lost 2, with 10 bases in between. Germline loops: CDR1 MDHEN, CDR2 SYDVKM.

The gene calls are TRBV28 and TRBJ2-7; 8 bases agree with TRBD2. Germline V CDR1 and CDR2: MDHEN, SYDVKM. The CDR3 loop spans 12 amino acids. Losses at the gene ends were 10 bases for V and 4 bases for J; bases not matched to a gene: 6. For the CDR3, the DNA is TGTGCCACCCGGGGGGGTAGGTACGAGCAGTACTTC. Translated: CATRGGRYEQYF.

In DNA form, the CDR3 reads TGTGCCTCTGACACCACCTACGAGCAGTACTTC. Amino acid sequence: CASDTTYEQYF. V and J are TRBV30 and TRBJ2-7; D uncertain. Trimming cost V 7 bases and J 2 bases, with 9 bases left between them. This CDR3 has 11 residues. Germline-derived CDR1 and CDR2 are GTSNPN and SVGIG (reference sequence).

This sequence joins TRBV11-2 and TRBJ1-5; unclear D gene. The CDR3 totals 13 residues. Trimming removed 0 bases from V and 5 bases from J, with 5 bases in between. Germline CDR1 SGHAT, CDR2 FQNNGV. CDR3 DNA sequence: TGTGCCAGCAGCTTAGAGGGCCATCAGCCCCAGCATTTT. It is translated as CASSLEGHQPQHF. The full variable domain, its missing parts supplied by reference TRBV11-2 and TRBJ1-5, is EAGVAQSPRYKIIEKRQSVAFWCNPISGHATLYWYQQILGQGPKLLIQFQNNGVVDDSQLPKDRFSAERLKGVDSTLKIQPAKLEDSAVYLCASSLEGHQPQHFGDGTRLSIL.

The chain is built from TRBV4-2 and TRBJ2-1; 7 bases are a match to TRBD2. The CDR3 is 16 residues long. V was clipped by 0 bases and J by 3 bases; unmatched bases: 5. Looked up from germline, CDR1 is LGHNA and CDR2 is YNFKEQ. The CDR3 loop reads CASSQDRGGSYNEQFF. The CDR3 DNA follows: TGTGCCAGCAGCCAAGACAGAGGCGGGAGCTACAATGAGCAGTTCTTC.